The 5 T cell receptor beta chains listed next were all sequenced from one sample in a study of cytomegalovirus exposure and HLA in healthy donors. With 60 Vbeta and 13 Jbeta primers, the PCR was carried out. The repertoire was sequenced with immunoSEQ multiplex PCR; TCRdb's copy has only in-frame clones and lacks some. The sample holds about 120,000 clones; about 80% are singletons and the top ten take about 29%. The material sequenced was PBMCs. These TCRs come from a man between 60 and 75 years old in good health and CMV-seropositive.

This clone was observed a few times. In nucleotides, the CDR3 is TGTGCCAGCAATCTAGCGGGAGCCCCCTTCTACGAGCAGTACTTC. Translation: CASNLAGAPFYEQYF. V usage is TRBV27 and J usage is TRBJ2-7; 10 positions match TRBD2. Germline V gene data show CDR1 as MNHEY and CDR2 as SMNVEV (reference sequence). V lost 7 bases, J lost 3 bases, and 9 bases stayed unmatched. The CDR3 totals 15 residues.

The rearrangement links TRBV10-3 to TRBJ2-7; D possibly corresponds to TRBD1 (5 bases). Per germline, CDR1 ENHRY and CDR2 SYGVKD. The CDR3 loop spans 14 amino acids. The V and J ends lost 11 bases and 3 bases respectively, with 20 bases between them. The CDR3 nucleotides are TGTGCCTGTTCCGATAGAGGCAGGGTCTACGAGCAGTACTTC. This translates into CACSDRGRVYEQYF.

The chain uses TRBV5-1 and TRBJ1-1; 7 bases are a match to TRBD1. Germline CDR1 is SGHRS and CDR2 is YFSETQ. After removal of 2 bases from V and 1 base from J, the junction contained 11 bases not matched to a gene. The CDR3 has 17 residues. This chain's CDR3 is CASSLENRGWGNTEAFF. CDR3 bases: TGCGCCAGCAGCTTAGAAAACAGGGGTTGGGGGAACACTGAAGCTTTCTTT. The complete variable domain, with remaining parts taken from reference TRBV5-1 and TRBJ1-1, reads KAGVTQTPRYLIKTRGQQVTLSCSPISGHRSVSWYQQTPGQGLQFLFEYFSETQRNKGNFPGRFSGRQFSNSRSEMNVSTLELGDSALYLCASSLENRGWGNTEAFFGQGTRLTVV.

The table lists this clone with a count of one. The chain employs TRBV6-5 and TRBJ2-7; 7 bases line up with TRBD1. V was pared by 6 bases and J by 3 bases, with 8 bases of the junction left unmatched. The germline CDR1 and CDR2 sequences are MNHEY and SVGAGI. The CDR3 is 14 residues long. DNA of the CDR3: TGTGCCAGCAGGGAAGGGACAGCGCTCTACGAGCAGTACTTC. Translation: CASREGTALYEQYF.

V and J are TRBV2 and TRBJ2-3, with D hard to call. Trimming cost V 2 bases and J 2 bases, with 8 bases left between them. The CDR3 length is 14 residues. The germline V gene has CDR1 SNHLY and CDR2 FYNNEI. CDR3 DNA: TGTGCCAGCAGTGAATCCTCTACCACAGATACGCAGTATTTT. The encoded protein is CASSESSTTDTQYF.